These T cell receptor beta chains were read from a single sample in a study of cytomegalovirus exposure and HLA in healthy donors. Clones were sequenced by immunoSEQ multiplex PCR, and TCRdb holds only the in-frame ones, with some missing. The table records approximately 150,000 clones, about 89% of them present only once. Sample: PBMCs. These receptor sequences come from a man in his late teens or twenties in good health and CMV-seropositive. Each CDR3 is given with its conserved first and last residue. The D gene is left open where the match is weak. Only part of the rows carry a size: once, few, many, or a class if the clone is expanded.

NA | TRBJ2-3 | TRBV6-5 | NA | CASSSADTQYF | TGTGCCAGCAGTTCCGCAGATACGCAGTATTTT
once | TRBJ2-3 | TRBV18 | TRBD2 | CASSPTTSGASADTQYF | TGTGCCAGCTCCCCCACAACTAGCGGAGCCTCGGCAGATACGCAGTATTTT
NA | TRBJ2-7 | TRBV6-5 | TRBD1 | CASRSGGDEQYF | TGTGCCAGCAGGTCAGGGGGTGACGAGCAGTACTTC
NA | TRBJ1-2 | TRBV7-9 | NA | CASSLGRGLDYGYTF | TGTGCCAGCAGCCTCGGTAGGGGTCTGGACTATGGCTACACCTTC
NA | TRBJ2-7 | TRBV5-1 | TRBD2 | CASSFRTSGRRNGGEQYF | TGCGCCAGCAGCTTTAGGACTAGCGGGAGACGCAACGGGGGGGAGCAGTACTTC
NA | TRBJ1-1 | TRBV20-1 | NA | CSARNNEAFF | TGCAGTGCTAGGAACAATGAAGCTTTCTTT
NA | TRBJ2-2 | TRBV7-2 | TRBD2 | CASSLLAGVGGELFF | TGTGCCAGCAGCTTACTAGCGGGGGTGGGCGGGGAGCTGTTTTTT
many | TRBJ2-7 | TRBV15 | TRBD1 | CATSRGGQAPYEQYF | TGTGCCACCAGCAGAGGGGGACAGGCTCCCTACGAGCAGTACTTC
NA | TRBJ1-2 | TRBV13 | NA | CASSSQIDINYGYTF | TGTGCCAGCAGTTCCCAGATCGACATAAACTATGGCTACACCTTC
few | TRBJ2-7 | TRBV28 | NA | CASSRGTTGREQYF | TGTGCCAGCAGCCGGGGAACCACAGGGCGCGAGCAGTACTTC
NA | TRBJ1-3 | TRBV15 | NA | CATSRDQYGNTIYF | TGTGCCACCAGCAGAGATCAGTATGGAAACACCATATATTTT
once | TRBJ2-3 | TRBV18 | NA | CASSSTGLLADTQYF | TGTGCCAGCTCGAGCACGGGACTCCTCGCAGATACGCAGTATTTT
NA | TRBJ1-2 | TRBV28 | TRBD1 | CATTGQAPLNYGYTF | TGTGCCACCACCGGACAGGCCCCCCTTAACTATGGCTACACCTTC
few | TRBJ1-5 | TRBV18 | NA | CASSPSTESPQHF | TGTGCCAGCTCACCATCGACAGAGTCCCCCCAGCATTTT
NA | TRBJ2-1 | TRBV4-2 | NA | CASSPTSSYNEQFF | TGTGCCAGCAGCCCGACTAGTTCTTACAATGAGCAGTTCTTC
NA | TRBJ2-3 | TRBV5-6 | TRBD2 | CASSHPSGEVGDTQYF | TGTGCCAGCAGCCACCCCAGCGGGGAGGTGGGGGATACGCAGTATTTT
NA | TRBJ1-4 | TRBV15 | TRBD1 | CATSSARGPEKLFF | TGTGCCACCAGCAGCGCCAGGGGGCCTGAAAAACTGTTTTTT
NA | TRBJ1-2 | TRBV27 | TRBD1 | CASSLPSGGGYTF | TGTGCCAGCAGTCTCCCCTCAGGGGGTGGCTACACCTTC
NA | TRBJ1-5 | TRBV28 | NA | CASSLGQGYNQPQHF | TGTGCCAGCAGTTTAGGGCAGGGGTACAATCAGCCCCAGCATTTT
few | TRBJ1-6 | TRBV18 | TRBD1 | CASSTPGQGTNSPLHF | TGTGCCAGCTCAACACCGGGACAGGGGACGAATTCACCCCTCCACTTT
medium-sized | TRBJ1-1 | TRBV4-2 | NA | CASSPPGGNTEAFF | TGTGCCAGCAGCCCGCCCGGGGGAAACACTGAAGCTTTCTTT
NA | TRBJ2-3 | TRBV7-7 | TRBD2 | CASSAGTSGTTLHF | TGTGCTAGCAGCGCCGGGACTAGCGGGACTACCTTGCATTTT
NA | TRBJ2-1 | TRBV5-4 | TRBD1 | CASSPDRDGEQFF | TGTGCCAGCAGCCCTGACAGGGACGGTGAGCAGTTCTTC
NA | TRBJ1-3 | TRBV7-2 | TRBD1 | CASSNAGTAGNTIYF | TGTGCCAGCAGCAATGCCGGGACAGCTGGAAACACCATATATTTT
many | TRBJ1-1 | TRBV19 | TRBD1 | CASSGRQGVVAEAFF | TGTGCCAGTAGCGGACGACAGGGCGTAGTCGCTGAAGCTTTCTTT
NA | TRBJ2-2 | TRBV7-2 | NA | CASSPAALRAATGELFF | TGTGCCAGCAGCCCAGCTGCTTTGCGGGCCGCTACCGGGGAGCTGTTTTTT
NA | TRBJ2-7 | TRBV18 | NA | CASSPQEVKYF | TGTGCCAGCTCACCGCAGGAGGTTAAGTACTTC
once | TRBJ1-1 | TRBV5-1 | NA | CASSLEAQDSTEAFF | TGCGCCAGCAGCTTGGAGGCCCAGGACTCCACTGAAGCTTTCTTT
NA | TRBJ2-3 | TRBV9 | TRBD2 | CASSSGTRLSDTQYF | TGTGCCAGCAGCTCCGGGACTAGGCTCTCCGATACGCAGTATTTT
NA | TRBJ2-1 | TRBV13 | TRBD2 | CASSYPTSGLAYNEQFF | TGTGCCAGCAGCTATCCAACTAGCGGGCTTGCCTACAATGAGCAGTTCTTC
NA | TRBJ2-1 | TRBV7-2 | TRBD2 | CASSSRTSVNEQFF | TGTGCCAGCAGCTCACGGACTAGCGTTAATGAGCAGTTCTTC
NA | TRBJ1-3 | TRBV2 | TRBD1 | CASSYRGQGTRGNTIYF | TGTGCCAGCAGCTACAGGGGGCAGGGAACTCGTGGAAACACCATATATTTT
NA | TRBJ1-3 | TRBV27 | NA | CASCHRSSGNTIYF | TGTGCCAGCTGCCACAGATCCTCTGGAAACACCATATATTTT
NA | TRBJ1-1 | TRBV29-1 | TRBD1 | CSPSRQGNTEAFF | TGCAGCCCATCCCGACAGGGGAACACTGAAGCTTTCTTT
NA | TRBJ2-5 | TRBV6-5 | NA | CASSYSAGSETQYF | TGTGCCAGCAGTTACTCGGCAGGGTCGGAGACCCAGTACTTC
NA | TRBJ2-7 | TRBV2 | NA | CASRLTDYEQYF | TGTGCCAGCCGACTGACCGATTATGAGCAGTACTTC
few | TRBJ1-2 | TRBV4-1 | NA | CASSRTGRSWGYTF | TGCGCCAGCAGCCGGACTGGAAGGTCGTGGGGCTACACCTTC
NA | TRBJ1-6 | TRBV7-6 | NA | CASSLFGAAYNSPLHF | TGTGCCAGCAGCTTATTCGGAGCAGCATATAATTCACCCCTCCACTTT
NA | TRBJ1-6 | TRBV19 | NA | CASSSDWSNSPLHF | TGTGCCAGTAGTAGCGATTGGTCTAATTCACCCCTCCACTTT
NA | TRBJ1-1 | TRBV5-1 | NA | CASSLGGGAEAFF | TGCGCCAGCAGCTTAGGGGGGGGCGCTGAAGCTTTCTTT
NA | TRBJ2-7 | TRBV4-1 | NA | CASSQSSLAEQYF | TGCGCCAGCAGCCAGTCCTCTCTAGCGGAGCAGTACTTC
few | TRBJ2-2 | TRBV5-1 | NA | CASSVFTGHPNTGELFF | TGCGCCAGCAGCGTTTTTACGGGACATCCGAACACCGGGGAGCTGTTTTTT
NA | TRBJ1-4 | TRBV29-1 | TRBD1 | CSARQGEKLFF | TGCAGCGCCCGACAGGGTGAAAAACTGTTTTTT
few | TRBJ2-7 | TRBV1 | NA | CTSSHLYIDEQYF | TGCACCAGCAGCCATCTCTATATCGACGAGCAGTACTTC
NA | TRBJ1-1 | TRBV28 | NA | CASRPWTLMNTEAFF | TGTGCCAGCAGACCCTGGACTTTAATGAACACTGAAGCTTTCTTT
NA | TRBJ2-5 | TRBV9 | TRBD1 | CASSVWATGGETQYF | TGTGCCAGCAGCGTTTGGGCGACAGGGGGAGAGACCCAGTACTTC
NA | TRBJ2-2 | TRBV9 | TRBD2 | CASSAGGVGTGELFF | TGTGCCAGCAGCGCCGGGGGGGTGGGCACCGGGGAGCTGTTTTTT
once | TRBJ2-7 | TRBV9 | NA | CASSVGGAGNEQYF | TGTGCCAGCAGCGTAGGTGGGGCAGGGAACGAGCAGTACTTC